This TCR beta chain was found in a study of post-analysis software for immune sequencing data. Study-wide results and caveats: Among roughly 5 TRBV segments more frequent in patients than controls were TRBV5-6, TRBV5-1 and TRBV20-1.

The germline V gene encodes CDR1 SGHDT and CDR2 YYEEEE. V trimming: 4 bases; J trimming: 10 bases; junction bases outside the gene matches: 11. CDR3 length equals 13 residues. Carried by the TCR beta cDNA libraries were unique molecular identifiers. From the PCR reads, TCRdb called clonotypes with MiXCR, one entry per CDR3 protein. Of just over 250,000 distinct CDR3 sequences in the sample, 36% were seen once. A word on this clonotype: Its antigen is unidentified. A much larger clone lies one base from this, so it may be a read error. The CDR3 does not end in the conserved phenylalanine or tryptophan, so this is likely a read error.

The TCR comes from a girl between 5 and 17 years old with multiple sclerosis. The V gene is TRBV5-6, the J gene TRBJ2-7; 7 positions match TRBD1. Sequenced: blood. CDR3 in DNA: TGTGCCAGCAGCAACACAGGGGTGCTCGCCCAGTACTGC. It codes for CASSNTGVLAQYC.